This TCR beta chain derives from a study of vaccination effects on CD4 cells after COVID-19. Germline CDR1 is MDHEN and CDR2 is SYDVKM. This CDR3 has 11 amino acids. V lost 2 bases and J 13 bases, leaving 11 bases between the germline ends. Antigen-specific CD4+ T cells were expanded with viral peptide pools in the ViraFEST assay before sequencing. Once cultured for roughly ten days, the cells underwent separation to obtain CD4+ T cells. Either the mRNA-1273 or the BNT162b2 vaccine was given to participants as two doses. With regard to this clone: What it recognizes is unknown.

Profiling relied on immunoSEQ multiplex PCR, and the TCRdb table lists in-frame clones only, not all of them. Among over 80,000 clones, 77% were seen once, and the ten largest hold roughly 1.1%. This clonotype originated in a human donor who received a COVID-19 vaccine. Here the sequenced sample was CD4+ T cells from PBMCs cultured with HCoV-OC43 spike peptides, taken after COVID-19 vaccination. Subset noted: HCoV-OC43 spike overlapping peptide pool stimulation. This rearrangement joins TRBV28 to TRBJ1-2; D remains unclear. CDR3 nucleotide sequence: TGTGCCAGCAGTTTAGGTAGCGGGCGCACCTTC. Residues: CASSLGSGRTF.